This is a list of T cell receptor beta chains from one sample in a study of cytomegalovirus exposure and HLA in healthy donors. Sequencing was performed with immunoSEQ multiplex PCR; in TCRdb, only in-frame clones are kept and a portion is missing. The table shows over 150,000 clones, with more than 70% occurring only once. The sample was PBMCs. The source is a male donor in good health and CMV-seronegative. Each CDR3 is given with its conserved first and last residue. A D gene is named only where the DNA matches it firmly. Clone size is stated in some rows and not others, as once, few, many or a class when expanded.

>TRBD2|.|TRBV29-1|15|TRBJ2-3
CSAQTGGGLADTQYF
TGCAGCGCTCAAACCGGGGGGGGCCTCGCAGATACGCAGTATTTT
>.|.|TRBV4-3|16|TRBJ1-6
CASSQGTAVDNSPLHF
TGCGCCAGCAGCCAAGGGACAGCAGTTGATAATTCACCCCTCCACTTT
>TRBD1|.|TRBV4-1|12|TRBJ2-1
CASSQQTGEQFF
TGCGCCAGCAGCCAACAGACAGGGGAGCAGTTCTTC
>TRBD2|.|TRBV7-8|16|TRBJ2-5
CASSLGLAGVQETQYF
TGTGCCAGCAGCTTAGGACTAGCGGGGGTCCAAGAGACCCAGTACTTC
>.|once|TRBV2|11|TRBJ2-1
CASSQMNEQFF
TGTGCCAGCAGTCAGATGAATGAGCAGTTCTTC
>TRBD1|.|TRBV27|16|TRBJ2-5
CASSTSPRGLQETQYF
TGTGCCAGCAGTACCTCCCCCAGGGGGCTCCAAGAGACCCAGTACTTC
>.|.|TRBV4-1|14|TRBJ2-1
CASSQVLRDNEQFF
TGCGCCAGCAGCCAAGTCCTGAGAGACAATGAGCAGTTCTTC
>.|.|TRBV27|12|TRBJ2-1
CASGIYRDEQFF
TGTGCCAGCGGCATATACAGGGATGAGCAGTTCTTC
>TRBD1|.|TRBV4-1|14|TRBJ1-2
CASSQDGTVYGYTF
TGCGCCAGCAGCCAAGACGGGACAGTCTATGGCTACACCTTC
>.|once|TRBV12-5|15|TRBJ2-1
CASGLRTTGYNEQFF
TGTGCTAGTGGCCTTAGGACCACGGGGTACAATGAGCAGTTCTTC
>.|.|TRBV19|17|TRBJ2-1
CASSIGSLATLGGEQFF
TGTGCCAGTAGTATCGGGTCCTTAGCCACCTTGGGGGGAGAGCAGTTCTTC
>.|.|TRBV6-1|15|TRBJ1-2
CASSPRGRTDYGYTF
TGTGCCAGCAGTCCGAGGGGCCGGACAGACTATGGCTACACCTTC
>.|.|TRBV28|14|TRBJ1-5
CASRPTGSTQPQHF
TGTGCCAGCAGACCCACAGGGAGCACTCAGCCCCAGCATTTT
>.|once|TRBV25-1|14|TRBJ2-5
CATTRSGQGHKQYF
TGTGCCACAACCCGTTCGGGTCAGGGGCATAAGCAGTACTTC
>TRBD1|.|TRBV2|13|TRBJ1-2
CASSGDSGPGYTF
TGTGCCAGCAGCGGGGACAGCGGGCCTGGCTACACCTTC
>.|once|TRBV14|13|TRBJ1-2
CASSQGQNYGYTF
TGTGCCAGCAGCCAAGGACAGAACTATGGCTACACCTTC
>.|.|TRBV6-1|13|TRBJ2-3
CASSETVADTQYF
TGTGCCAGCAGTGAGACAGTCGCAGATACGCAGTATTTT
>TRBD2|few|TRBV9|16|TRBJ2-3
CASSVAGAGAADTQYF
TGTGCCAGCAGCGTAGCTGGAGCGGGAGCCGCAGATACGCAGTATTTT
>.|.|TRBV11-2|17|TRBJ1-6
CASYRGRGSSYNSPLHF
TGTGCCAGCTACCGAGGGAGGGGAAGCTCCTATAATTCACCCCTCCACTTT
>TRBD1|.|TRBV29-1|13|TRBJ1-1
CSVVTGSGTEAFF
TGCAGCGTTGTGACAGGGTCGGGCACTGAAGCTTTCTTT
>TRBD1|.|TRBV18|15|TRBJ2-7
CASSNDRGRTYEQYF
TGTGCCAGCTCAAATGACAGGGGAAGGACCTACGAGCAGTACTTC